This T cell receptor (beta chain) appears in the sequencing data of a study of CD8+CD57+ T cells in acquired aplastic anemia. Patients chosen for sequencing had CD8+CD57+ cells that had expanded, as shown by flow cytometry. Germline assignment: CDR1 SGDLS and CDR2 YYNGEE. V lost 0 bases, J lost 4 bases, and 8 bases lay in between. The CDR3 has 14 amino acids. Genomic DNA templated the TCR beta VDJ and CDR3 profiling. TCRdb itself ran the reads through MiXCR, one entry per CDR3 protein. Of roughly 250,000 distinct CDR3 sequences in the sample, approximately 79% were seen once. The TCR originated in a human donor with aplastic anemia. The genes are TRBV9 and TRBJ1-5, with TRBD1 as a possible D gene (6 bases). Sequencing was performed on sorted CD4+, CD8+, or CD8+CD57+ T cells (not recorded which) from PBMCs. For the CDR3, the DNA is TGTGCCAGCAGCGTAGGGACAGAAAATCAGCCCCAGCATTTT. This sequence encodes CASSVGTENQPQHF. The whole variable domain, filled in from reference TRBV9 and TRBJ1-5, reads DSGVTQTPKHLITATGQRVTLRCSPRSGDLSVYWYQQSLDQGLQFLIQYYNGEERAKGNILERFSAQQFPDLHSELNLSSLELGDSALYFCASSVGTENQPQHFGDGTRLSIL.